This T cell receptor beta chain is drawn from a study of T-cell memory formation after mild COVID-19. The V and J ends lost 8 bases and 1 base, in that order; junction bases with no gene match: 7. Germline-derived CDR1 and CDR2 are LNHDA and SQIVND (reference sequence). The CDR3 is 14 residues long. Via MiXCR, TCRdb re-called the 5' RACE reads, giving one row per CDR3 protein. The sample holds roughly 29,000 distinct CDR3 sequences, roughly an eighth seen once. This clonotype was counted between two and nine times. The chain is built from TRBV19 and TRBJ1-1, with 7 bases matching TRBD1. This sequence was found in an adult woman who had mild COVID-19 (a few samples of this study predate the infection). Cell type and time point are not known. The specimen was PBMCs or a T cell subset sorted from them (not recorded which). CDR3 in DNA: TGTGCCAGTTCGACTTACAGGGGGAACACTGAAGCTTTCTTT. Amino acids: CASSTYRGNTEAFF. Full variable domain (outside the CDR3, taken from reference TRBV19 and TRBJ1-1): DGGITQSPKYLFRKEGQNVTLSCEQNLNHDAMYWYRQDPGQGLRLIYYSQIVNDFQKGDIAEGYSVSREKKESFPLTVTSAQKNPTAFYLCASSTYRGNTEAFFGQGTRLTVV.